The following is a T cell receptor (beta chain) sequence with its context. Its cognate antigen has yet to be identified. This sample was taken from a study of monozygotic twins with inflammatory bowel disease (dated by TCRdb to about 2019). About the full investigation: The full study comprised around 30 monozygotic twin pairs: nine German pairs (four IBD-concordant, five IBD-discordant) and 19 IBD-discordant Danish pairs. The search for disease-associated traits relied mainly on comparing IBD patients with their genetically identical healthy co-twins within discordant pairs. Each individual had, on average, about 151 000 unique TCRalpha sequences and 181 000 unique TCRbeta sequences available for analysis.

On the study overall, not on this receptor specifically: Repertoire similarity did not differ between concordant and discordant twins, which could be due to limited statistical power. No single strong signal or clonotype linked to IBD turned up in the results, so the idea that one exists was not supported. Distinction between different T cell subtypes could not be achieved in the analysis. A decrease in TCRbeta repertoire diversity, as measured by inverse Simpson index, was observed in IBD patients compared with their healthy co-twins. Compared with healthy twins, IBD patients shared fewer clonotypes with other individuals, and the difference was most pronounced in patients with signs of disease activity. Background noise and inter-individual variability may have been introduced into the repertoires by the differing immunosuppressive treatments among patients.

The library came from 5' RACE. Each TCR library was prepared from 3,000 to 4,000 ng of total RNA. For each sample, cDNA was synthesized in eight separate reactions using SMARTScribe reverse transcriptase. During cDNA synthesis, template switching introduced unique molecular identifiers that contained a 6-nucleotide sample barcode. Amplification of TCRalpha and TCRbeta cDNA involved two nested PCRs of 16 and 9 cycles, and each PCR was followed by bead purification. Before amplification, cDNA was treated with uracil DNA-glycosylase and purified using the QIAquick PCR purification kit. The second PCR was the step at which Illumina TruSeq-compatible adapters and sample-specific barcodes were added. Library quality and concentration were assessed using TapeStation and Qubit, and about 5.2 ng of each library was pooled. Sequencing of the pooled libraries was done on an Illumina HiSeq2500 single-index Rapid Run using custom sequencing primers and 2 x 100 bp reads. Concerning the study's data processing: PCR and sequencing errors were corrected by UMI-based consensus assembly using MiGEC version 1.2.6. MiXCR version 2.1.1 was used to carry out V(D)J alignment, clonotype assembly and CDR3 extraction. To normalise gene usage, clonotype sharing and MAIT/NKT TCR abundance, the top 1000, 10 000 and 20 000 clonotypes in each sample were analysed. After downsampling to 27 000 UMIs, diversity was calculated as the inverse Simpson index using the vegan R package. Paired Mann-Whitney U tests were applied to discordant twin pairs, and Benjamini-Hochberg correction was used for multiple testing. TCRdb reanalyzed the reads, keeping one entry per CDR3 protein sequence and omitting DNA. Clone size and V and J calls follow TCRdb, not the original study. The sample's clone listing holds approximately 340,000 distinct CDR3 sequences. In total, the top ten clones hold 2% to 2.5% of the sample.

From each donor, a roughly 2.5 ml peripheral blood sample was drawn into PAXgene tubes and stored at -80 degrees C. Total RNA was isolated from whole blood with the PAXgene blood miRNA kit on an automated QIAcube, without T cell sorting. Peripheral blood from monozygotic twin pairs, either concordant or discordant for inflammatory bowel disease, underwent deep TCRalpha and TCRbeta repertoire profiling that used unique molecular barcoding. Smoking habits were recorded for all twin pairs, and each individual was classified as a current, former or never smoker. The sequence came from a human donor with ulcerative colitis or Crohn's disease, or a healthy co-twin of an affected twin (not recorded which). Material for sequencing was blood.

The CDR3 region reads CASSLDRISSYEQYF. The rearrangement joined TRBV7-2 to TRBJ2-7; the TCRdb D gene call, TRBD1, has no DNA to confirm it. Including cysteine and phenylalanine, the CDR3 has 15 amino acids. No DNA sequence was recorded. The germline V gene sets CDR1 to SGHTA and CDR2 to FQGNSA.